The rows below give T cell receptor beta chains drawn from one sample of a study of cytomegalovirus exposure and HLA in healthy donors. Sequencing used immunoSEQ multiplex PCR; TCRdb keeps in-frame clones, though not all of them. The data contain more than 150,000 clones, just under 80% of them singletons. Sequenced material: PBMCs. All receptors come from a woman in her twenties or thirties in good health and CMV-seronegative. The CDR3 runs from the conserved cysteine through the conserved F or W. D genes are given only for firm matches. Clone size is given for some rows only: seen once, a few or many times, or a class if the clone is expanded.

D	V	length	J	size	DNA	CDR3
-	TRBV28	15	TRBJ1-1	few	TGTGCCAGCAGCTCGTTAACAGGGAGAGTAACTGAAGCTTTCTTT	CASSSLTGRVTEAFF
-	TRBV5-6	15	TRBJ1-2	-	TGTGCCAGCAGCTTAGTCGGGATACCTAACTATGGCTACACCTTC	CASSLVGIPNYGYTF
-	TRBV2	13	TRBJ2-1	-	TGTGCCAGCAGTTCTGAGTACTACAATGAGCAGTTCTTC	CASSSEYYNEQFF
-	TRBV18	13	TRBJ2-2	-	TGTGCCAGCTCACCAAAGGAGACCGGGGAGCTGTTTTTT	CASSPKETGELFF
-	TRBV6-1	13	TRBJ2-7	-	TGTGCCAGCAGGAAGGGGGTCTTTAGGGAGCAGTACTTC	CASRKGVFREQYF
TRBD1	TRBV6-1	13	TRBJ1-1	few	TGTGCCAGCAGGTCGACAGGGGTCTCTGAAGCTTTCTTT	CASRSTGVSEAFF
TRBD1	TRBV25-1	16	TRBJ1-2	-	TGTGCCAGCAGTGAACGGGGGGACAGGTTTTTCTATGGCTACACCTTC	CASSERGDRFFYGYTF
-	TRBV10-3	12	TRBJ1-3	-	TGTGCCATCAGTGTACTCGGAAACACCATATATTTT	CAISVLGNTIYF
-	TRBV10-1	13	TRBJ2-7	-	TGCGCCAGCCGGGATAGCAGTAGCTACGAGCAGTACTTC	CASRDSSSYEQYF
-	TRBV27	13	TRBJ2-5	-	TGTGCCAGCAGTTTTGTTCGGGGAGAGACCCAGTACTTC	CASSFVRGETQYF
TRBD1	TRBV7-3	13	TRBJ2-1	-	TGTGCCAGCAGCGTCGGGACAGGGAATGAGCAGTTCTTC	CASSVGTGNEQFF
TRBD1	TRBV6-1	13	TRBJ2-7	-	TGTGCCCTGGGAAGGGACAGGGGCTACGAGCAGTACTTC	CALGRDRGYEQYF
-	TRBV7-2	15	TRBJ1-2	-	TGTGCCAGCAGCGTCGGACCTCAGGGAGGCTATGGCTACACCTTC	CASSVGPQGGYGYTF
TRBD1	TRBV27	13	TRBJ1-5	-	TGTGCCAGCAGGGACAGGCGAAATCAGCCCCAGCATTTT	CASRDRRNQPQHF
TRBD1	TRBV5-1	17	TRBJ1-5	-	TGCGCCAGCAGCCAAACCCCCGACAGGGGGAACAATCAGCCCCAGCATTTT	CASSQTPDRGNNQPQHF
TRBD1	TRBV2	14	TRBJ1-5	-	TGTGCCAGCCAAACCGGGACAGGCAATCAGCCCCAGCATTTT	CASQTGTGNQPQHF
-	TRBV6-5	16	TRBJ1-1	-	TGTGCCAGCAGTTCTCCTAGGGGGGGCATGAACACTGAAGCTTTCTTT	CASSSPRGGMNTEAFF
TRBD1	TRBV2	14	TRBJ1-5	-	TGTGCCAGCAGTACACAGGGGGCCGATCAGCCCCAGCATTTT	CASSTQGADQPQHF
-	TRBV30	13	TRBJ2-7	-	TGTGCCTGGAATGACAACCTCTCCTACGAGCAGTACTTC	CAWNDNLSYEQYF
TRBD1	TRBV2	14	TRBJ1-6	-	TGTGCCAGCTCAGGACAGGGGACCAATTCACCCCTCCACTTT	CASSGQGTNSPLHF
TRBD1	TRBV5-1	14	TRBJ2-7	-	TGCGCCAGCAGCATAGACAGGGGTAAGGACGAGCAGTACTTC	CASSIDRGKDEQYF
-	TRBV2	15	TRBJ2-5	-	TGTGCCAGCAGCGGGGGTGACAGAAACCAAGAGACCCAGTACTTC	CASSGGDRNQETQYF
TRBD2	TRBV19	20	TRBJ2-5	-	TGTGCCAGTAGTATTTGGACTAGCGGGGGGGCCGGTCAATCTCTGGAGACCCAGTACTTC	CASSIWTSGGAGQSLETQYF
-	TRBV6-1	15	TRBJ1-5	-	TGTGCCAGCAGGTCGACAGGTCCTAGCAATCAGCCCCAGCATTTT	CASRSTGPSNQPQHF
TRBD1	TRBV6-1	15	TRBJ1-2	-	TGTGCCAGCACCACCGGGACAGCCCTAAACTATGGCTACACCTTC	CASTTGTALNYGYTF
TRBD1	TRBV18	14	TRBJ2-7	few	TGTGCCAGCTCACCAACAGGGGACCCCTACGAGCAGTACTTC	CASSPTGDPYEQYF
-	TRBV6-5	15	TRBJ1-4	-	TGTGCCAGCACTCAGGCAGGGGAACTTCTTGAAAAACTGTTTTTT	CASTQAGELLEKLFF
-	TRBV5-4	16	TRBJ2-5	-	TGTGCCAGCAGCTTGGGGCGGATGGTAATCCAAGAGACCCAGTACTTC	CASSLGRMVIQETQYF
TRBD2	TRBV4-3	18	TRBJ2-3	few	TGCGCCAGCAGCCAAGATTCAACTAGCGGGGGTACCACAGATACGCAGTATTTT	CASSQDSTSGGTTDTQYF